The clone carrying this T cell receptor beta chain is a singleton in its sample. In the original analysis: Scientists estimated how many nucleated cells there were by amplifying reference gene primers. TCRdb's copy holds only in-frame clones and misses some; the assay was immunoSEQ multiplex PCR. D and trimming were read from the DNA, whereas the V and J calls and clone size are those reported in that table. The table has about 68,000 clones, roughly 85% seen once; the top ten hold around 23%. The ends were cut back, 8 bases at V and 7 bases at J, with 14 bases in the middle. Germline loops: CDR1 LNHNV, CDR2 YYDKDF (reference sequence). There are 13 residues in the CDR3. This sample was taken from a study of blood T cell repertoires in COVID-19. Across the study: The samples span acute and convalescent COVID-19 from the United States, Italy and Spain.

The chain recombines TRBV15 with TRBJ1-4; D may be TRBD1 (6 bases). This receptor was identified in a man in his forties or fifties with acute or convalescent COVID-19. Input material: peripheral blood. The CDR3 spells CATAKQGSEKLFF. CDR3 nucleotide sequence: TGTGCCACCGCGAAGCAGGGGAGTGAAAAACTGTTTTTT.